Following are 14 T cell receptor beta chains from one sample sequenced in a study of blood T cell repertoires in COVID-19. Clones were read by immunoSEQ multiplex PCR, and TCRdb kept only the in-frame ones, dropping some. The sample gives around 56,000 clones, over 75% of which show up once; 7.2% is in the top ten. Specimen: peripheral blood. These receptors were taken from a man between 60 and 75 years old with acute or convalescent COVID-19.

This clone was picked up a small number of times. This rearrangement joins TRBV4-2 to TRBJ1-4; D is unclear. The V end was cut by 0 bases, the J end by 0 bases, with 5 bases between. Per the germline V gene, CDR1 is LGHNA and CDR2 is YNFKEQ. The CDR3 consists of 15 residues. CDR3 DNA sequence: TGTGCCAGCAGCCAAGAAGAGGCAACTAATGAAAAACTGTTTTTT. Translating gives CASSQEEATNEKLFF.

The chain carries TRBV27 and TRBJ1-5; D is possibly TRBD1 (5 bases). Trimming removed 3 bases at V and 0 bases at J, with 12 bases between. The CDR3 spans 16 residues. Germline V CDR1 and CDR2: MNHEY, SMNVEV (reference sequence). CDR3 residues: CASSLGGGLSNQPQHF. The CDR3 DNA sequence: TGTGCCAGCAGTTTGGGGGGAGGGCTTAGCAATCAGCCCCAGCATTTT.

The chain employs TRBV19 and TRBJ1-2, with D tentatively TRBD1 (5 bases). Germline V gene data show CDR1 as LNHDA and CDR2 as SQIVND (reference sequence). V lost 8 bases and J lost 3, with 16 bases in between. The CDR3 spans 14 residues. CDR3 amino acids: CASSDRAHYYGYTF. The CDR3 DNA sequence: TGTGCCAGTTCTGACAGAGCCCATTACTATGGCTACACCTTC. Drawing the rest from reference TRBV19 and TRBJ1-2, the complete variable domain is DGGITQSPKYLFRKEGQNVTLSCEQNLNHDAMYWYRQDPGQGLRLIYYSQIVNDFQKGDIAEGYSVSREKKESFPLTVTSAQKNPTAFYLCASSDRAHYYGYTFGSGTRLTVV.

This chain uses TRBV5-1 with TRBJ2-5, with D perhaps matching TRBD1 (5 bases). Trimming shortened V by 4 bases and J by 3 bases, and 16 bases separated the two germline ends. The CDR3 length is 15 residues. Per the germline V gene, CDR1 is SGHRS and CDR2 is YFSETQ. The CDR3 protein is CASSDLGRIEETQYF. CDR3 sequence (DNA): TGCGCCAGCAGCGACCTGGGGCGGATAGAAGAGACCCAGTACTTC.

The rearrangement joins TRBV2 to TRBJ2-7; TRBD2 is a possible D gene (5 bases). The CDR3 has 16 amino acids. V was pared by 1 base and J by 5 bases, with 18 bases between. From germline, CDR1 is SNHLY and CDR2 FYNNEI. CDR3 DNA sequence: TGTGCCAGCAGTGAAGATGTTCGAGCGGTTGGCAACGAGCAGTACTTC. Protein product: CASSEDVRAVGNEQYF.

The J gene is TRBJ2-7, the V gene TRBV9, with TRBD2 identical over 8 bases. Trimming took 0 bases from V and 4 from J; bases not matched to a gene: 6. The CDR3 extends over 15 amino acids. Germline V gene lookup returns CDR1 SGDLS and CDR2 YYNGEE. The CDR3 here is CASSVGVAGMYEQYF. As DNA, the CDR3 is TGTGCCAGCAGCGTAGGGGTAGCGGGGATGTACGAGCAGTACTTC.

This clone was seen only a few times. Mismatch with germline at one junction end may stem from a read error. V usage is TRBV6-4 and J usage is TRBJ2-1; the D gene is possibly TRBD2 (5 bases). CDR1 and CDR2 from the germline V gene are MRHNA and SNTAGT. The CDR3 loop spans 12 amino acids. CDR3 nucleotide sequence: TGTGCCAGCAGGGACTGGCTCAATGAGCAGTTCTTC. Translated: CASRDWLNEQFF.

The CDR3 sequence: CATRGAGDLQEQYF. DNA of the CDR3: TGTGCCACCAGGGGGGCGGGGGACCTTCAGGAGCAGTACTTC. V usage is TRBV2 and J usage is TRBJ2-7; the D call may be TRBD1 or TRBD2 (7 bases each). The CDR3 extends over 14 amino acids. Germline CDR1 is SNHLY and CDR2 is FYNNEI. V lost 10 bases, J lost 7 bases, and 23 bases lay in between.

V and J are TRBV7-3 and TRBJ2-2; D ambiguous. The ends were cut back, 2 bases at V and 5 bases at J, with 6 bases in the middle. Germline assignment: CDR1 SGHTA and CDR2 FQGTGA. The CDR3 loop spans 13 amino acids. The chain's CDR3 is CASSLERTGELFF. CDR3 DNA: TGTGCCAGCAGCTTAGAGAGGACCGGGGAGCTGTTTTTT.

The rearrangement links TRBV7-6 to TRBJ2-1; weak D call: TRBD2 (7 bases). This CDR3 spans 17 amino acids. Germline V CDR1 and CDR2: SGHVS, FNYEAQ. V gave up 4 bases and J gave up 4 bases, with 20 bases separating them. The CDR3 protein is CASSSQEGGTLYNEQFF. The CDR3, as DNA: TGTGCCAGCAGCTCGCAAGAGGGGGGGACCTTATACAATGAGCAGTTCTTC.

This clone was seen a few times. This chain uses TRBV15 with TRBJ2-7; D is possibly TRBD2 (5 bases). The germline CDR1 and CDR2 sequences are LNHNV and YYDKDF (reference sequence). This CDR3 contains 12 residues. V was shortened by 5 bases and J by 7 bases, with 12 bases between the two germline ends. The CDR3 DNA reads TGTGCCACCAGCTACCGTGGGAGAGAGCAGTACTTC. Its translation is CATSYRGREQYF.

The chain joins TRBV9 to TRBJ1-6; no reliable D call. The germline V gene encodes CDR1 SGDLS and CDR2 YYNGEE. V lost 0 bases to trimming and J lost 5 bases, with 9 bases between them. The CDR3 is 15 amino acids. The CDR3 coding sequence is TGTGCCAGCAGCGTAGTTGGAGGTAATAATTCACCCCTCCACTTT. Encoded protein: CASSVVGGNNSPLHF.

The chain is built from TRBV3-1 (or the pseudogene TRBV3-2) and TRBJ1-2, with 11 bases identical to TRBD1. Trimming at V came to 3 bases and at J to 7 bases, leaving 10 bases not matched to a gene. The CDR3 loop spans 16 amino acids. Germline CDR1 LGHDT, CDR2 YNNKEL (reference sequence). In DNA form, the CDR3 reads TGTGCCAGCAGCCAGCCGGGACAGGGGGGGTCAGGTGGCTACACCTTC. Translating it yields CASSQPGQGGSGGYTF.

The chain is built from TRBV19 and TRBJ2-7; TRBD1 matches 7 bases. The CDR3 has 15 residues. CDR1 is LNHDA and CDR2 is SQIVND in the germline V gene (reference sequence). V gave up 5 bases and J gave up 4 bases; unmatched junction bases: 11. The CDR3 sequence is CASSSNRGRGYEQYF. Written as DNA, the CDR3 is TGTGCCAGTAGTTCAAACAGGGGCCGGGGTTACGAGCAGTACTTC. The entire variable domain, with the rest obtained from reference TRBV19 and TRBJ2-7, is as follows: DGGITQSPKYLFRKEGQNVTLSCEQNLNHDAMYWYRQDPGQGLRLIYYSQIVNDFQKGDIAEGYSVSREKKESFPLTVTSAQKNPTAFYLCASSSNRGRGYEQYFGPGTRLTVT.